One sample yielded the 3 T cell receptor beta chains listed below, sequenced in a study of blood T cell repertoires in COVID-19. Profiling relied on immunoSEQ multiplex PCR, and the TCRdb table lists in-frame clones only, not all of them. The sample lists some 190,000 clones; 81% were seen once. Sequences were obtained from peripheral blood. The receptors derive from a woman between 35 and 50 years old with COVID-19, enrolled during active disease.

The gene calls are TRBV6-1 and TRBJ2-2; D is possibly TRBD2 (8 bases). Germline CDR1 and CDR2: MNHNS and SASEGT. The CDR3 runs 19 residues. The V end lost 4 bases, the J end lost 0 bases, and 21 bases lay between the germline ends. The CDR3 DNA sequence: TGTGCCAGCAGTGGACAGGGAACTTCACTAGCGGCGAACACCGGGGAGCTGTTTTTT. It specifies CASSGQGTSLAANTGELFF.

This clone was counted once. The chain has TRBV5-1 and TRBJ2-7; TRBD1 agrees at 8 bases. The CDR3 has 16 amino acids. J gave up 3 bases and V 4 bases, and 12 bases lay outside the gene matches. Per germline, CDR1 SGHRS and CDR2 YFSETQ. CDR3 nucleotide sequence: TGCGCCAGCAGCATCTACAGGGGGTCGGTAGTCTACGAGCAGTACTTC. Protein: CASSIYRGSVVYEQYF.

This chain connects TRBV30 to TRBJ2-7, with 10 bases identical to TRBD2. Germline V CDR1 and CDR2: GTSNPN, SVGIG (reference sequence). Trimming took 4 bases from V and 2 from J; bases not matched to a gene: 11. The CDR3 length is 16 residues. The DNA for the CDR3 is TGTGCCTGGATCCACAGGGTAGCGGGGGGTACCTACGAGCAGTACGTC. Translation: CAWIHRVAGGTYEQYV.